These T cell receptor beta chains were read from a single sample in a study of shared clonotypes between healthy human individuals. Clones were read by immunoSEQ multiplex PCR, and TCRdb kept only the in-frame ones, dropping some. The sample has millions of clones; roughly 96% are singletons. Sequences were obtained from naive CD4+ T cells sorted from blood. These receptors originate from a man younger than 30 in good health. CDR3s include the opening cysteine and the closing phenylalanine or tryptophan. The order of the fields is J gene, clone size, V gene, D gene, CDR3 DNA, CDR3 protein. A D gene is named only where the DNA matches it firmly. The size of a clone is reported for some rows only, either as once, few or many, or as a class for expanded clones.

TRBJ1-6	-	TRBV7-9	-	TGTGCCAGCAGCCCCGGACAACCCTGGAATTCACCCCTCCACTTT	CASSPGQPWNSPLHF
TRBJ1-1	-	TRBV5-4	-	TGTGCCAGCAGAGAGACAGTGAACACTGAAGCTTTCTTT	CASRETVNTEAFF
TRBJ2-7	-	TRBV28	-	TGTGCCAGCAGTCGCGACCTAGGGGGCTCCTACGAGCAGTACTTC	CASSRDLGGSYEQYF
TRBJ1-6	-	TRBV6-5	TRBD1	TGTGCCAGCAGAGCAGGGGGTTCACCCCTCCACTTT	CASRAGGSPLHF
TRBJ2-2	-	TRBV2	-	TGTGCCAGCAGTGAAGTGAGGCTAGTGAACACCGGGGAGCTGTTTTTT	CASSEVRLVNTGELFF
TRBJ2-7	-	TRBV6-5	-	TGTGCCAGCAGACCGCCGGGGAGATACGAGCAGTACTTC	CASRPPGRYEQYF
TRBJ2-7	-	TRBV7-2	-	TGTGCCAGCAGCTTAGATGCAGGGACCTCCTACGAGCAGTACTTC	CASSLDAGTSYEQYF
TRBJ1-1	-	TRBV5-6	-	TGTGCCAGCAGCCTTTCAACTGAAGCTTTCTTT	CASSLSTEAFF
TRBJ2-7	-	TRBV25-1	TRBD2	TGTGCCAGCAGTGGACCGGGACTAGCGGGTTACGAGCAGTACTTC	CASSGPGLAGYEQYF
TRBJ2-7	-	TRBV2	-	TGTGCCAGCAGACAAGCAGGGTCCGAGCAGTACTTC	CASRQAGSEQYF
TRBJ1-1	-	TRBV28	TRBD1	TGTGCCAGCAGCTATCCGACAGGGTCTGAAGCTTTCTTT	CASSYPTGSEAFF
TRBJ2-4	-	TRBV10-1	TRBD2	TGCGCCAGCAGTGACGGGGCTAGCGGAAACATTCAGTACTTC	CASSDGASGNIQYF
TRBJ1-1	once	TRBV5-1	-	TGCGCCAGCAGCTTGGAGAGCCTCCTCATGAACACTGAAGCTTTCTTT	CASSLESLLMNTEAFF
TRBJ1-6	-	TRBV28	-	TGTGCCAGCAGTTTAGGGCAGACGAATAATTCACCCCTCCACTTT	CASSLGQTNNSPLHF
TRBJ1-2	-	TRBV5-4	-	TGTGCCAGCAGCTTGTTGGCAGGGGTTAACTATGGCTACACCTTC	CASSLLAGVNYGYTF
TRBJ1-6	-	TRBV10-2	-	TGCGCCCGCTCGGTCGCGGTTAATTCACCCCTCCACTTT	CARSVAVNSPLHF
TRBJ2-7	-	TRBV10-3	TRBD1	TGTGCCATCAGTGGAGGTACAGGGGGTTTCTACGAGCAGTACTTC	CAISGGTGGFYEQYF
TRBJ2-1	-	TRBV11-2	-	TGTGCCAGCAGCGTTCAACTGGTTGAGGAGCAGTTCTTC	CASSVQLVEEQFF
TRBJ1-6	-	TRBV9	-	TGTGCCAGCAGCGTAGCCGGGTTCAATTCACCCCTCCACTTT	CASSVAGFNSPLHF
TRBJ2-1	-	TRBV7-2	TRBD2	TGTGCCAGCAGCTTATATGCTAGCGGAATAGCTTTCTCCTACAATGAGCAGTTCTTC	CASSLYASGIAFSYNEQFF
TRBJ1-2	-	TRBV29-1	-	TGCAGCGTTGACCGCGGGGCAGGGGGCTACACCTTC	CSVDRGAGGYTF
TRBJ1-6	-	TRBV13	TRBD1	TGTGCCAGCAGCTTAGTAAAGGGACAGGGTAAGAATTCACCCCTCCACTTT	CASSLVKGQGKNSPLHF
TRBJ2-1	-	TRBV6-5	-	TGTGCCACCAGATCTCCAAACAATGAGCAGTTCTTC	CATRSPNNEQFF
TRBJ2-7	-	TRBV2	-	TGTGCCAGCAGTGAAGCGCCTATTAGCTACGAGCAGTACTTC	CASSEAPISYEQYF
TRBJ2-1	-	TRBV28	-	TGTGCCAGCAACACCAACAGCGGAGCCTACAATGAGCAGTTCTTC	CASNTNSGAYNEQFF
TRBJ1-5	few	TRBV19	-	TGTGCCAGTAGTATAGAGGGTGGGGGCAATCAGCCCCAGCATTTT	CASSIEGGGNQPQHF
TRBJ1-1	-	TRBV2	-	TGTGCCAGCAGCTCAATAAGGGACACTGAAGCTTTCTTT	CASSSIRDTEAFF
TRBJ2-7	-	TRBV4-3	-	TGCGCCAGCAGCCAAGAACGTAGCAGCTCCCACGAGCAGTACTTC	CASSQERSSSHEQYF
TRBJ1-6	-	TRBV28	-	TGTGCCAGCAGCCCAGGGACCTCGTATTCACCCCTCCACTTT	CASSPGTSYSPLHF
TRBJ2-3	-	TRBV5-6	-	TGTGCCAGCAGCCGTTTAGGACCCAGTATCACAGATACGCAGTATTTT	CASSRLGPSITDTQYF
TRBJ2-7	-	TRBV6-5	TRBD1	TGTGCCAGCACCACGACAGGGGGCTCCTACGAGCAGTACTTC	CASTTTGGSYEQYF
TRBJ2-5	few	TRBV6-5	-	TGTGCCAGCAGTTACTGGACGGGAGAGACCCAGTACTTC	CASSYWTGETQYF
TRBJ2-5	once	TRBV6-5	-	TGTGCCAGCAGATCCACAGTCGGATTGGAGACCCAGTACTTC	CASRSTVGLETQYF
TRBJ2-3	-	TRBV19	-	TGTGCCAGTAGTATAGGACACACGGATACGCAGTATTTT	CASSIGHTDTQYF
TRBJ1-3	-	TRBV15	-	TGTGCCACCAGCAGTAAAACCTCTGGAAACACCATATATTTT	CATSSKTSGNTIYF
TRBJ1-6	-	TRBV30	TRBD1	TGTGCCTGGAGTCGGACAGGGAGATTGAGGTATAATTCACCCCTCCACTTT	CAWSRTGRLRYNSPLHF
TRBJ1-2	-	TRBV7-9	-	TGTGCCAGCAGCTTCCCCAAGTTGAGCTATGGCTACACCTTC	CASSFPKLSYGYTF
TRBJ2-7	-	TRBV12-5	-	TGTGCTAGTGGTTTGACAGGGAATGGGCAGTACTTC	CASGLTGNGQYF